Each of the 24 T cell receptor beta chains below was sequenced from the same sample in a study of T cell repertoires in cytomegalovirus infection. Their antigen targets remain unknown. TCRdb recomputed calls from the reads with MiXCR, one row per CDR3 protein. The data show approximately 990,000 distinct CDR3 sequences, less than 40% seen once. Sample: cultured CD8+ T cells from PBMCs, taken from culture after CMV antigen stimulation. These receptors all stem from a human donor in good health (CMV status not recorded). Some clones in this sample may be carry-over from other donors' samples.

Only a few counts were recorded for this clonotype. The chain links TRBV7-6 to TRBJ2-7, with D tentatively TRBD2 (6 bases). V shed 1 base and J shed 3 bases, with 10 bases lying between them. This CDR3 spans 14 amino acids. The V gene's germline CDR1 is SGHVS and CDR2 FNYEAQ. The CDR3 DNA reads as TGTGCCAGCAGCTTAGAGACGGAGGGCTACGAGCAGTACTTC. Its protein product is CASSLETEGYEQYF.

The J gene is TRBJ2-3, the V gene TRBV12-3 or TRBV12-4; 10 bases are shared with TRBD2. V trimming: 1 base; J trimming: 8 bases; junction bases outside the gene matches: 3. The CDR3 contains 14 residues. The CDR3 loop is CASSLGLAGGTQYF. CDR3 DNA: TGTGCCAGCAGTTTAGGACTAGCGGGTGGTACGCAGTATTTT.

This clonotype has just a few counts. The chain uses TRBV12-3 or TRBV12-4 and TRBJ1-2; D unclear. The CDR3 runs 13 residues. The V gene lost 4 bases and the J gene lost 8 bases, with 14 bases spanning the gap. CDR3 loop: CASSSHLAEGYTF. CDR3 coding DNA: TGTGCCAGCAGTTCCCACCTCGCGGAGGGCTACACCTTC.

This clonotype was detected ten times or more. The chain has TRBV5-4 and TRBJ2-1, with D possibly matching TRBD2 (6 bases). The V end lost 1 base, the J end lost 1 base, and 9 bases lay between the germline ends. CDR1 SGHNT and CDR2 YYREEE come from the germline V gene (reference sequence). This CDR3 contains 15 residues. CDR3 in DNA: TGTGCCAGCAGCTTGTGGGAGGTTTCCTACAATGAGCAGTTCTTC. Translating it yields CASSLWEVSYNEQFF.

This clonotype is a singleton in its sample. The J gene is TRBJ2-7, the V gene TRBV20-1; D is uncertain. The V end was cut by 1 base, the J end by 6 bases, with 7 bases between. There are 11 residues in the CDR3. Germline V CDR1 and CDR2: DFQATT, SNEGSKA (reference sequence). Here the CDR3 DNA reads TGCAGTGCTAGAGGCCCCGCCGAGCAGTACGTC. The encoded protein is CSARGPAEQYV.

The CDR3 nucleotides are TGTGCCAGCAGTGAAAGACTAGCGGGGGGGCGAGAGACCCAGTACTTC. It is translated as CASSERLAGGRETQYF. The chain links TRBV6-1 to TRBJ2-5, with TRBD2 identical over 14 bases. The CDR3 is made up of 16 amino acids. CDR1 and CDR2 from the germline V gene are MNHNS and SASEGT. The ends lost 2 bases at V and 4 bases at J; junction bases unmatched: 3.

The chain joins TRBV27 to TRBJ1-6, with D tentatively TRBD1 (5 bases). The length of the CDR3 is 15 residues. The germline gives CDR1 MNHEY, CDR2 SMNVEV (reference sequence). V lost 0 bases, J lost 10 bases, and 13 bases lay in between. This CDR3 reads CASSLSVVGDSPLHF. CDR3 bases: TGTGCCAGCAGTTTATCGGTTGTAGGGGACTCACCCCTCCACTTT.

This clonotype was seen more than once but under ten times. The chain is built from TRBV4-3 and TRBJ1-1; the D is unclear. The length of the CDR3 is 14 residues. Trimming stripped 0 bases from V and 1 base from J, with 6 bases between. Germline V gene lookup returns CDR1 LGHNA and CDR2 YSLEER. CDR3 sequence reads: CASSQEGSNTEAFF. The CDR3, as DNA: TGCGCCAGCAGCCAAGAGGGCTCGAACACTGAAGCTTTCTTT.

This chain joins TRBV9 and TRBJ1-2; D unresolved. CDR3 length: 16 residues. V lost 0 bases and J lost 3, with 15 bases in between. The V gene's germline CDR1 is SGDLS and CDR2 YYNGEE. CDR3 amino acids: CASSVETETPYYGYTF. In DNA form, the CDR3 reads TGTGCCAGCAGCGTAGAGACTGAGACACCTTACTATGGCTACACCTTC. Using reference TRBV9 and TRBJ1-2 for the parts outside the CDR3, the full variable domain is DSGVTQTPKHLITATGQRVTLRCSPRSGDLSVYWYQQSLDQGLQFLIQYYNGEERAKGNILERFSAQQFPDLHSELNLSSLELGDSALYFCASSVETETPYYGYTFGSGTRLTVV.

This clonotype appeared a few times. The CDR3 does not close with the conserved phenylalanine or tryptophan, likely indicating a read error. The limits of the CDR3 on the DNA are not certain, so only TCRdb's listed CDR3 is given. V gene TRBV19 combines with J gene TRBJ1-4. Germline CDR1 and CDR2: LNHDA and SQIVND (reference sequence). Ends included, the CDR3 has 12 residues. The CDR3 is CASSTPSKQLTV.

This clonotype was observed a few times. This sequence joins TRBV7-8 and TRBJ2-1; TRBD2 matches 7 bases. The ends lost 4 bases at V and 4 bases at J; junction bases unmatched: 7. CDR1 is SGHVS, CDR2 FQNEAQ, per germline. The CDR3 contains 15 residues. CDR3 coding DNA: TGTGCCAGCAGCTACTGGACTAGTGTGTACAATGAGCAGTTCTTC. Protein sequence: CASSYWTSVYNEQFF.

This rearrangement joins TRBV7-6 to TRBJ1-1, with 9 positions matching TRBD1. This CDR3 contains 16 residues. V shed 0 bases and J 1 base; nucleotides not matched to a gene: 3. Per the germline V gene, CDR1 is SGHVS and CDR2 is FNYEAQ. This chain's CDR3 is CASSLAKGQGNTEAFF. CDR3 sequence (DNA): TGTGCCAGCAGCTTAGCGAAGGGACAGGGGAACACTGAAGCTTTCTTT.

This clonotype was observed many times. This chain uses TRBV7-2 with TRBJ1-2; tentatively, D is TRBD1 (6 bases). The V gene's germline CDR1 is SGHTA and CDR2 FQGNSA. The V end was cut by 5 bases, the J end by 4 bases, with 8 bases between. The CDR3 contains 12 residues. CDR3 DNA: TGTGCCAGCAGCAGGGGGGTCTATGGCTACACCTTC. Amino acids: CASSRGVYGYTF.

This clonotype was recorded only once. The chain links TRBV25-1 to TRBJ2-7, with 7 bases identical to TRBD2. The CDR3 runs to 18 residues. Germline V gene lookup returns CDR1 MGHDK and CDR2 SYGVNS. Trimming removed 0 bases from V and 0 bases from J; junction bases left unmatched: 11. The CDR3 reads CASSEYVVGRVSSYEQYF. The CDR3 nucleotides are TGTGCCAGCAGTGAATATGTCGTGGGGAGGGTAAGCTCCTACGAGCAGTACTTC.

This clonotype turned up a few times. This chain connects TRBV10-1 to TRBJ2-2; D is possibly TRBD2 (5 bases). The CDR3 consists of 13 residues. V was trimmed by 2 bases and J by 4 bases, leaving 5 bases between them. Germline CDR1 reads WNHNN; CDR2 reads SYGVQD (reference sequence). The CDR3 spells CASSEGSTGELFF. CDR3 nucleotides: TGCGCCAGCAGTGAGGGGAGCACCGGGGAGCTGTTTTTT.

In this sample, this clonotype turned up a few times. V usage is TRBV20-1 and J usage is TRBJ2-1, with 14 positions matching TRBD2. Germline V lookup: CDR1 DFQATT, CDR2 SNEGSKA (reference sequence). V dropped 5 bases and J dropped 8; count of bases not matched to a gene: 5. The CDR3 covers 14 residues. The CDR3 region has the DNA TGCAGTGCTCGACTAGCGGGGGGGAAGGATGAGCAGTTCTTC. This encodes CSARLAGGKDEQFF.

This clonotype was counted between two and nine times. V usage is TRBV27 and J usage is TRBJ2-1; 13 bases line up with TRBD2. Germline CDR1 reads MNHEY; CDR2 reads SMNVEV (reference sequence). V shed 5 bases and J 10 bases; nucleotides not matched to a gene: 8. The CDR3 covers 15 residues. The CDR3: CASSRTSGGPREQFF. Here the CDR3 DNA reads TGTGCCAGCAGTCGGACTAGCGGGGGCCCTCGGGAGCAGTTCTTC.

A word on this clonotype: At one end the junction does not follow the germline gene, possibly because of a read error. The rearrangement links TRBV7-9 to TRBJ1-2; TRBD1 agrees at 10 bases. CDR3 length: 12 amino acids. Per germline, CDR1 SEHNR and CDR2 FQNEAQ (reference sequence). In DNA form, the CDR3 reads TGTGTCAGCAGCCTCGACAGGGGGCCTCACACCTTC. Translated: CVSSLDRGPHTF.

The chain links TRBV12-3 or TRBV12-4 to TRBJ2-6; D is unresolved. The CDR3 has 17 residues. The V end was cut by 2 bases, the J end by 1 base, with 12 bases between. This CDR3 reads CASSLTVPRSGANVLTF. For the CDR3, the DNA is TGTGCCAGCAGTTTAACAGTCCCCCGATCTGGGGCCAACGTCCTGACTTTC.

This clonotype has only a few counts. The CDR3 is CASSEAGGLGNEKLFF. The CDR3 DNA reads as TGTGCCAGCAGTGAAGCCGGGGGGCTGGGGAATGAAAAACTGTTTTTT. The V and J genes are TRBV6-1 and TRBJ1-4; perhaps TRBD1 as D (6 bases). The V gene's germline CDR1 is MNHNS and CDR2 SASEGT. The ends were cut back, 0 bases at V and 5 bases at J, with 13 bases in the middle. The CDR3 contains 16 residues.

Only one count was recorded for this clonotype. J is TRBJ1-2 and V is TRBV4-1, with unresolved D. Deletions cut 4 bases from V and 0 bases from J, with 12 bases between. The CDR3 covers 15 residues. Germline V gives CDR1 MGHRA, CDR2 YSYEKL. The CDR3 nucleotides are TGCGCCAGCAGCCCCGTGGCAGCCCCTAACTATGGCTACACCTTC. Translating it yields CASSPVAAPNYGYTF.

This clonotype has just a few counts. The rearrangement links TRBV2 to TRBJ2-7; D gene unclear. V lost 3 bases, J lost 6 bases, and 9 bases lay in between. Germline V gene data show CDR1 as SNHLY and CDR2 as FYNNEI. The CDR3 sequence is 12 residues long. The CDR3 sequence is CASSEPAAEQYV. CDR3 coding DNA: TGTGCCAGCAGTGAGCCGGCAGCCGAGCAGTACGTC.

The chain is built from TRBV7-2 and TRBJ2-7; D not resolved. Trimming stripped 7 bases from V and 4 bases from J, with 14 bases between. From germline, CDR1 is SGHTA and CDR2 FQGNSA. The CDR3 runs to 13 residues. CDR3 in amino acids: CASKSANEYEQYV. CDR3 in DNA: TGTGCCAGCAAATCGGCCAACGAATACGAGCAGTACGTC.

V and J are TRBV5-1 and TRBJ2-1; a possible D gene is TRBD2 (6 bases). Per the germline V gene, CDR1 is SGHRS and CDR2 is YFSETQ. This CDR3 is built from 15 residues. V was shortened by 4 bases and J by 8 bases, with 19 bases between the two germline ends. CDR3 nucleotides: TGCGCCAGCAGCCTACTCCCGGGAGAACCCTATGAGCAGTTCTTC. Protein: CASSLLPGEPYEQFF.